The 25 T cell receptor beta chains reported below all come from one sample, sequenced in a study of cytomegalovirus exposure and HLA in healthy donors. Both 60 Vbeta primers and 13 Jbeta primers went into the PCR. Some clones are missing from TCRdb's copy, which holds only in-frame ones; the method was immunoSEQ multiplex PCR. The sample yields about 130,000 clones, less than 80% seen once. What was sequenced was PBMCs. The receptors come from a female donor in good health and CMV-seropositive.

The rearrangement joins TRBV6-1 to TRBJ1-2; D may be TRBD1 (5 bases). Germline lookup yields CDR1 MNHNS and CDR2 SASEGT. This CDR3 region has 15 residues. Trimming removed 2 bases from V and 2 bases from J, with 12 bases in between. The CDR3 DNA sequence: TGTGCCAGCAGTGAACACTCGGGGGAGAACTATGGCTACACCTTC. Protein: CASSEHSGENYGYTF.

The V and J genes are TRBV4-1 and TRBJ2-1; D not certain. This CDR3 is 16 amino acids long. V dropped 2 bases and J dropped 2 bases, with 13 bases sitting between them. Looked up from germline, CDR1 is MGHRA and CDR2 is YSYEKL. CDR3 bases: TGCGCCAGCAGCCAATCATCTATCCTCACCTACAATGAGCAGTTCTTC. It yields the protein CASSQSSILTYNEQFF.

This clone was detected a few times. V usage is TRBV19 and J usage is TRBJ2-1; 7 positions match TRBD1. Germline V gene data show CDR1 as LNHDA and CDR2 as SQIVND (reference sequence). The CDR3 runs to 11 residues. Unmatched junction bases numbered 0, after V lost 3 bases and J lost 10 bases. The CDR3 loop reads CASSMDREQFF. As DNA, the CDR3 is TGTGCCAGTAGTATGGACAGGGAGCAGTTCTTC.

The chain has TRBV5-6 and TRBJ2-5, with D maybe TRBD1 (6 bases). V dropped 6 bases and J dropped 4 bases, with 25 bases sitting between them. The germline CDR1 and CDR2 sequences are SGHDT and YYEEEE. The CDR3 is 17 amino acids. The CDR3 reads CASNPSAQGRLLETQYF. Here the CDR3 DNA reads TGTGCCAGCAATCCCTCGGCCCAGGGGCGGTTATTAGAGACCCAGTACTTC.

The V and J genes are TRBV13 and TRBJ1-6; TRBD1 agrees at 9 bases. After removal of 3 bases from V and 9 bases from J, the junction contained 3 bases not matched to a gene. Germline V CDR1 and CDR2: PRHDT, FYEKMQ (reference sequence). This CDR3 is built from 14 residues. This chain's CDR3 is CASSLGTGFSPLHF. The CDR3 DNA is TGTGCCAGCAGCTTGGGGACAGGGTTTTCACCCCTCCACTTT.

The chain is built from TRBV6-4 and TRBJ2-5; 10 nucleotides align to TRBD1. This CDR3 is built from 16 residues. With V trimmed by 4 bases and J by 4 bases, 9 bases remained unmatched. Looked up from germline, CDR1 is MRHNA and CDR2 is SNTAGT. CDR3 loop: CASSGSGQGMGETQYF. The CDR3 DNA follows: TGTGCCAGCAGTGGGTCGGGACAGGGGATGGGAGAGACCCAGTACTTC.

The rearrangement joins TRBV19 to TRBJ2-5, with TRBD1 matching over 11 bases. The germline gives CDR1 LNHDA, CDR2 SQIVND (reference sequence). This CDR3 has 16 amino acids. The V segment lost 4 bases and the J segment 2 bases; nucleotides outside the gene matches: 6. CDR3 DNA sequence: TGTGCCAGTAGTAGCCCCCGGGACAGGGGGCAAGAGACCCAGTACTTC. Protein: CASSSPRDRGQETQYF.

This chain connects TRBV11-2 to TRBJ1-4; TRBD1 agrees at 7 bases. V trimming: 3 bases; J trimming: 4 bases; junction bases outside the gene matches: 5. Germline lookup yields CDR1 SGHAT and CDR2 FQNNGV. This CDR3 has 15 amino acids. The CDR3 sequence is CASSFNRGVNEKLFF. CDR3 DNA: TGTGCCAGCAGCTTTAACAGGGGCGTTAATGAAAAACTGTTTTTT.

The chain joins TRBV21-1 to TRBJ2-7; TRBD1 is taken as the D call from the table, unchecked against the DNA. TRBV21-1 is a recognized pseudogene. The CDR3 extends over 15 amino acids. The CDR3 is CASSNRDRGLGEQYF. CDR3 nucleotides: TGTGCCAGCAGCAACCGGGACAGGGGTTTGGGGGAGCAGTACTTC.

CDR3 bases: TGTGCCAGCTCACCGATGGCAAACCAAGAGACCCAGTACTTC. It codes for CASSPMANQETQYF. This rearrangement joins TRBV18 to TRBJ2-5; D call uncertain. With 3 bases removed from V and 0 bases from J, the gap between germline ends came to 8 bases. The CDR3 is 14 amino acids. The germline gives CDR1 KGHSH, CDR2 LQKENI.

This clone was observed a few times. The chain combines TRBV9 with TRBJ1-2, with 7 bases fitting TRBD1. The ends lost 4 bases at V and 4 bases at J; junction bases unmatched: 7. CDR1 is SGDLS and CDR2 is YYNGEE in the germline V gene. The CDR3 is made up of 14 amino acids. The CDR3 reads CASSTRTGPYGYTF. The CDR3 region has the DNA TGTGCCAGCAGCACTCGGACAGGCCCCTATGGCTACACCTTC.

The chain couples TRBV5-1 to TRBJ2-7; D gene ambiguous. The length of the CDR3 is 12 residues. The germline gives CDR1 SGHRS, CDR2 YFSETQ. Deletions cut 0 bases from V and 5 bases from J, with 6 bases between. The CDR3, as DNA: TGCGCCAGCAGCTTGGACAGCAACGAGCAGTACTTC. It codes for CASSLDSNEQYF. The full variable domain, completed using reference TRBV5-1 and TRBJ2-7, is KAGVTQTPRYLIKTRGQQVTLSCSPISGHRSVSWYQQTPGQGLQFLFEYFSETQRNKGNFPGRFSGRQFSNSRSEMNVSTLELGDSALYLCASSLDSNEQYFGPGTRLTVT.

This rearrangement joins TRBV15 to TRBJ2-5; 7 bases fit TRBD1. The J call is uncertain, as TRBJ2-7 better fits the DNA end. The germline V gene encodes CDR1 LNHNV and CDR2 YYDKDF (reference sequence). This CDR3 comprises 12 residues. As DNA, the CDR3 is TGTGCCACCAGCACCCGGACAGGCGAGCAGTACTTC. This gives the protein CATSTRTGEQYF.

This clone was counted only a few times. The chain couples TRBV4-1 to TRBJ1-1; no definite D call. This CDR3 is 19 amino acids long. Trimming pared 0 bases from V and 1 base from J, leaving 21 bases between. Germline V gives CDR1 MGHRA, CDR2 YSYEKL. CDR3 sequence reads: CASSQEVFVGRGPNTEAFF. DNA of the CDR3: TGCGCCAGCAGCCAAGAGGTATTCGTTGGAAGAGGCCCGAACACTGAAGCTTTCTTT.

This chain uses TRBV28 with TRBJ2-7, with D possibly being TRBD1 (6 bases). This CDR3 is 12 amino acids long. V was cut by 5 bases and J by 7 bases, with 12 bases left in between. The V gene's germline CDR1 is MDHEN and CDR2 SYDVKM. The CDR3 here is CASSTGPGEQYF. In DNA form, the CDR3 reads TGTGCCAGCAGTACAGGGCCGGGGGAGCAGTACTTC.

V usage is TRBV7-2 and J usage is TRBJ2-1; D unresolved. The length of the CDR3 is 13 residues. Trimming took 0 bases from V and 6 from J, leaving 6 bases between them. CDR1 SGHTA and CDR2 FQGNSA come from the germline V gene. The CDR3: CASSLARSNEQFF. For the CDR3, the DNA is TGTGCCAGCAGCTTAGCGCGTAGCAATGAGCAGTTCTTC.

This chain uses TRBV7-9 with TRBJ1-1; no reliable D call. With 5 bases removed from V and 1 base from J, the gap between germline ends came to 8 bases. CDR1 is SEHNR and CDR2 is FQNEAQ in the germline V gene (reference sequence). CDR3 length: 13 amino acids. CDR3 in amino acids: CASSQTKNTEAFF. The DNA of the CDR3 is TGTGCCAGCAGCCAAACAAAGAACACTGAAGCTTTCTTT.

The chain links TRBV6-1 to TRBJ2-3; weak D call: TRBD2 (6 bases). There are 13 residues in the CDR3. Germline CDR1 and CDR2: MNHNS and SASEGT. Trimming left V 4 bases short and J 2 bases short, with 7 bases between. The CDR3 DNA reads TGTGCCAGCAGTGGCGGGAACACAGATACGCAGTATTTT. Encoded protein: CASSGGNTDTQYF.

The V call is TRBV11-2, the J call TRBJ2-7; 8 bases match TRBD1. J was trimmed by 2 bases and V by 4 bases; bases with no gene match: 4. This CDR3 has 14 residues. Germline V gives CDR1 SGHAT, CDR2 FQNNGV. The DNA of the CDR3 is TGTGCCAGCAGCTATTGGGACAGGCCCTACGAGCAGTACTTC. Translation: CASSYWDRPYEQYF.

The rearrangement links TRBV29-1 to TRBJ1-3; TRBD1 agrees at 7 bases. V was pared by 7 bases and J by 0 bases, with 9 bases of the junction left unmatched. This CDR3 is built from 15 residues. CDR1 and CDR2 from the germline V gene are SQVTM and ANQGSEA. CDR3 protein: CSALYGTASGNTIYF. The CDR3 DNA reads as TGCAGCGCCCTATACGGGACAGCCTCTGGAAACACCATATATTTT.

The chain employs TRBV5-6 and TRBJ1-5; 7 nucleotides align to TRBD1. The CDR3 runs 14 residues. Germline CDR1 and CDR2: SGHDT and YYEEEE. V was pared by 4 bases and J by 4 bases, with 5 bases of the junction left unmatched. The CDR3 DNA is TGTGCCAGCAGCGCATGGACAGGTAATCAGCCCCAGCATTTT. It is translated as CASSAWTGNQPQHF.

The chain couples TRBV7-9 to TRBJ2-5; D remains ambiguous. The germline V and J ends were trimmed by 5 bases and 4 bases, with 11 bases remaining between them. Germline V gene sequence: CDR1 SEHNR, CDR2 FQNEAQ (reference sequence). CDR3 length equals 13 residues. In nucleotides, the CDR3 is TGTGCCAGCAGCCCTGGCCAGCGAGAGACCCAGTACTTC. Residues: CASSPGQRETQYF.

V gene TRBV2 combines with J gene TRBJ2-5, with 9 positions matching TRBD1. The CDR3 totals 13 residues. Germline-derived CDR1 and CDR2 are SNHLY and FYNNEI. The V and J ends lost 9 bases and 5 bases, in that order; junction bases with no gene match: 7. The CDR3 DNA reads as TGTGCCAGTTGTGGGACAGGGTGCGAGACCCAGTACTTC. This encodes CASCGTGCETQYF.

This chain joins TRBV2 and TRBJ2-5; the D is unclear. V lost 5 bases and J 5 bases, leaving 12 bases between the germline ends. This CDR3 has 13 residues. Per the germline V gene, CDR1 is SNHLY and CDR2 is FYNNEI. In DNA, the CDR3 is TGTGCCAGCAGTCCGGGTGGAGCGGAGACCCAGTACTTC. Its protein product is CASSPGGAETQYF. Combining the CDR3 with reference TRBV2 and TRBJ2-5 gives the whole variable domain EPEVTQTPSHQVTQMGQEVILRCVPISNHLYFYWYRQILGQKVEFLVSFYNNEISEKSEIFDDQFSVERPDGSNFTLKIRSTKLEDSAMYFCASSPGGAETQYFGPGTRLLVL.

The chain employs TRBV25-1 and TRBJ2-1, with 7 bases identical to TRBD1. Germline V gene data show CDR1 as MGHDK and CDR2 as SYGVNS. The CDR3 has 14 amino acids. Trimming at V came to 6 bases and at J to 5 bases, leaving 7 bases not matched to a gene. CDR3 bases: TGTGCCAGCAGACAGACAGGGATAAACAATGAGCAGTTCTTC. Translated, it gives CASRQTGINNEQFF.